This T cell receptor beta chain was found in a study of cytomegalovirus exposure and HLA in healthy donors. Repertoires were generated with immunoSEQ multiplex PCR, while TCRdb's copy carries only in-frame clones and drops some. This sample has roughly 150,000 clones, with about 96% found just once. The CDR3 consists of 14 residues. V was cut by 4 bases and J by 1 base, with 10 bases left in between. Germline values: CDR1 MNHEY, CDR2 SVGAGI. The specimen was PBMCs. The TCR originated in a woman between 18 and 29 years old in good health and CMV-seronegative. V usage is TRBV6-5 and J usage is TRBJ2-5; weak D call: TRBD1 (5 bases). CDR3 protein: CASSSGALQETQYF. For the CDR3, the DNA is TGTGCCAGCAGTTCTGGGGCTCTCCAAGAGACCCAGTACTTC.